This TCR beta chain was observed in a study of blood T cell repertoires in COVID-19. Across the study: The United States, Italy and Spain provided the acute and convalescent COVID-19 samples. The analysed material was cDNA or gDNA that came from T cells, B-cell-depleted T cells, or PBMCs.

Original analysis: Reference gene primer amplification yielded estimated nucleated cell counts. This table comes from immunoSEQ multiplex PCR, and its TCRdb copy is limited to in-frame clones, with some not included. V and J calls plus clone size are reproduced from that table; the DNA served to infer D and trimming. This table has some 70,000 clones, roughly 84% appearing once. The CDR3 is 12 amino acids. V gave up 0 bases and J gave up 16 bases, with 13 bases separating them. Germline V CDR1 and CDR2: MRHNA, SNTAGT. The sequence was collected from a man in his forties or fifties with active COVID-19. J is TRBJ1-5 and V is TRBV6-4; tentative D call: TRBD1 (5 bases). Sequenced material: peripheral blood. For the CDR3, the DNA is TGTGCCAGCAGTGACTCGACCCAGGGCGCCCATTTT. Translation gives CASSDSTQGAHF.